This T cell receptor (beta chain) originates from a study of shared clonotypes between healthy human individuals. Only in-frame clones appear in the TCRdb table, and some are missing; sequencing was by immunoSEQ multiplex PCR. The table includes almost 700,000 clones, about 90% detected once. CD45RO-negative cells were positively selected for CCR7, leaving out terminally differentiated effector memory CD45RA+ cells. CDR3 length: 16 residues. Germline CDR1 reads MDHEN; CDR2 reads SYDVKM. V gave up 4 bases and J gave up 2 bases, with 18 bases separating them. This chain uses TRBV28 with TRBJ2-7; D could derive from TRBD1 or TRBD2 (6 bases each). The sample comprised naive CD8+ T cells sorted from blood. The receptor was derived from a man aged 25 to 45 in good health. The CDR3 protein is CASSSTRTRGAYEQYF. The DNA of the CDR3 is TGTGCCAGCAGTTCAACCAGGACAAGGGGGGCCTACGAGCAGTACTTC.